The rows below give T cell receptor beta chains drawn from one sample of a study of CD8+CD57+ T cells in acquired aplastic anemia. TCRdb re-analysed the reads in MiXCR, keeping a single row per CDR3 protein. The profile shows hundreds of thousands of distinct CDR3 sequences, roughly a third of them singletons. Material for sequencing was sorted CD4+, CD8+, or CD8+CD57+ T cells (not recorded which) from PBMCs. The receptors originated from a human donor with aplastic anemia. Each CDR3 is given with its conserved first and last residue. A D gene is named only where the DNA matches it firmly. Size is omitted from some rows. Given values are once, few, many or a class for expanded clones.

clone size	V gene	J gene	D gene	CDR3 protein	CDR3 DNA
NA	TRBV6-1	TRBJ2-3	NA	CASSEALGRAVDTQYF	TGTGCCAGCAGTGAAGCCCTCGGGCGGGCTGTAGATACGCAGTATTTT
once	TRBV19	TRBJ2-3	TRBD2	CASSMVAGGPTTQYF	TGTGCCAGTAGTATGGTAGCGGGGGGGCCGACTACGCAGTATTTT
few	TRBV7-6	TRBJ2-1	NA	CASAQRSSYNEQFF	TGTGCCAGCGCGCAGAGGAGCTCCTACAATGAGCAGTTCTTC
many	TRBV11-1	TRBJ2-1	NA	CASTRSEGVVHEQFF	TGTGCCAGCACCCGCAGCGAGGGGGTCGTCCATGAGCAGTTCTTC
many	TRBV11-2	TRBJ2-6	NA	CASSLDRGGANVLTF	TGTGCCAGCAGCTTAGACAGGGGTGGGGCCAACGTCCTGACTTTC
NA	TRBV7-9	TRBJ1-3	NA	CASSSDGLNTIYF	TGTGCCAGCAGCTCCGACGGATTGAACACCATATATTTT
NA	TRBV7-2	TRBJ2-5	TRBD2	CASSLNLAGGLETQYF	TGTGCCAGCAGCTTAAACCTAGCGGGGGGGTTAGAGACCCAGTACTTC
many	TRBV25-1	TRBJ2-7	TRBD1	CASSGRQGTVYEQYF	TGTGCCAGCAGTGGCCGACAGGGGACTGTCTACGAGCAGTACTTC
NA	TRBV7-3	TRBJ2-1	NA	CASSLSGLGYNEQFF	TGTGCCAGCAGCTTGTCGGGTTTGGGCTACAATGAGCAGTTCTTC
NA	TRBV6-4	TRBJ1-1	NA	CASSVSTGPNTEAFF	TGTGCCAGCAGTGTCTCTACCGGGCCGAACACTGAAGCTTTCTTT
many	TRBV7-2	TRBJ2-5	NA	CASSLVGGRETQYF	TGTGCCAGCAGCTTAGTCGGGGGCAGAGAGACCCAGTACTTC
few	TRBV6-1	TRBJ2-2	TRBD2	CASTAGGPSGELFF	TGTGCCAGCACAGCGGGGGGGCCTAGCGGGGAGCTGTTTTTT
many	TRBV6-1	TRBJ1-6	TRBD1	CASSRGQGVGSPLHF	TGTGCCAGCAGTCGGGGACAGGGGGTAGGTTCACCCCTCCACTTT
NA	TRBV9	TRBJ2-3	NA	CASSVASSITDTQYF	TGTGCCAGCAGCGTAGCGTCCTCCATTACAGATACGCAGTATTTT
NA	TRBV24-1	TRBJ2-3	TRBD1	CATRDRGNTQYF	TGTGCCACCAGGGACAGGGGGAATACGCAGTATTTT
many	TRBV29-1	TRBJ2-1	NA	CSFGGPGSYNEQFF	TGCAGTTTTGGGGGTCCGGGCTCCTACAATGAGCAGTTCTTC
many	TRBV9	TRBJ1-3	NA	CASSVARGSGNTIYF	TGTGCCAGCAGCGTAGCGCGGGGCTCTGGAAACACCATATATTTT
NA	TRBV20-1	TRBJ1-1	NA	CSASERNTEAFF	TGCAGTGCTAGCGAGAGGAACACTGAAGCTTTCTTT
many	TRBV19	TRBJ2-1	NA	CASSEPISYNEQFF	TGTGCCAGTAGTGAACCAATCTCCTACAATGAGCAGTTCTTC
NA	TRBV7-9	TRBJ1-2	NA	CASSFLEESPYGYTF	TGTGCCAGCAGCTTTCTCGAGGAATCCCCCTATGGCTACACCTTC
few	TRBV3-1	TRBJ2-7	NA	CASSQGPSSYEQYF	TGTGCCAGCAGCCAAGGCCCGAGCTCCTACGAGCAGTACTTC
NA	TRBV19	TRBJ1-1	NA	CASSTRLSGVNTEAFF	TGTGCCAGTAGTACCCGGCTTTCAGGGGTGAACACTGAAGCTTTCTTT
many	TRBV29-1	TRBJ2-7	NA	CSVVQDRRPYEQYF	TGCAGCGTTGTTCAAGACAGGCGCCCCTACGAGCAGTACTTC
NA	TRBV15	TRBJ1-4	NA	CATSHSRGTNEKLFF	TGTGCCACCAGCCACAGTCGAGGGACTAATGAAAAACTGTTTTTT
NA	TRBV15	TRBJ2-7	NA	CATSIGTLYEQYF	TGTGCCACCAGCATAGGGACACTATACGAGCAGTACTTC
few	TRBV5-1	TRBJ2-1	TRBD1	CASSSTGDQGEQFF	TGCGCCAGCAGCTCGACAGGGGACCAGGGTGAGCAGTTCTTC
NA	TRBV15	TRBJ2-1	NA	CATSRAIRGPYNEQFF	TGTGCCACCAGCAGAGCCATAAGGGGTCCCTACAATGAGCAGTTCTTC
NA	TRBV6-4	TRBJ1-5	NA	CASSDGGTRQPQHF	TGTGCCAGCAGTGACGGCGGAACGCGCCAGCCCCAGCATTTT
NA	TRBV6-1	TRBJ1-2	TRBD1	CASKGTAYGYAF	TGTGCCAGCAAGGGGACAGCCTATGGCTACGCCTTC
NA	TRBV15	TRBJ1-2	TRBD1	CATSSRQGADYGYTF	TGTGCCACCAGCAGCAGACAGGGGGCGGACTATGGCTACACCTTC
NA	TRBV28	TRBJ1-1	TRBD1	CASSLIPTGGAEAFF	TGTGCCAGCAGTCTAATCCCTACAGGGGGCGCGGAAGCTTTCTTT
NA	TRBV25-1	TRBJ2-5	NA	CASRGRYQETQYF	TGTGCTAGTAGGGGGAGGTACCAAGAGACCCAGTACTTC
NA	TRBV5-1	TRBJ2-2	NA	CASRDLGERAGELFF	TGCGCCAGCAGGGATTTGGGAGAGCGGGCCGGGGAGCTGTTTTTT
many	TRBV25-1	TRBJ2-5	NA	CASSDLSVPQETQYF	TGTGCCAGCAGTGATCTAAGTGTTCCCCAAGAGACCCAGTACTTC
many	TRBV6-1	TRBJ2-3	NA	CASSEGRANTQYF	TGTGCCAGCAGTGAGGGCAGGGCGAATACGCAGTATTTT
NA	TRBV6-1	TRBJ2-7	NA	CASTKERISYEQYF	TGTGCCAGCACCAAAGAGCGAATTTCCTACGAGCAGTACTTC
few	TRBV20-1	TRBJ2-3	NA	CSARTPTPSDTQYF	TGCAGTGCGAGGACTCCTACGCCCTCAGATACGCAGTATTTT
NA	TRBV7-9	TRBJ2-5	NA	CASSVGDGKQETQYF	TGTGCCAGCAGCGTAGGGGACGGGAAACAAGAGACCCAGTACTTC